The clone carrying this T cell receptor (beta chain) was counted only a few times. What it binds is unknown. The data stem from a study of identical twins. Study-wide findings and caveats: While abundant cord blood beta clonotypes carried fewer insertions, memory repertoires showed no such pattern.

Via MiXCR, TCRdb re-called the 5' RACE reads, giving one row per CDR3 protein. The table lists fewer than 450,000 distinct CDR3 sequences, around 9.7% of them singletons. The V gene lost 3 bases and the J gene lost 5 bases, with 10 bases spanning the gap. Germline assignment: CDR1 SQVTM and CDR2 ANQGSEA. The CDR3 has 12 amino acids. This receptor was obtained from a woman between 50 and 59 years old in good health. V and J are TRBV29-1 and TRBJ1-1; maybe TRBD1 (6 bases). Sequenced material: naive T cells sorted from blood. The CDR3 sequence: CSVDSRGTEAFF. Written as DNA, the CDR3 is TGCAGCGTTGATTCGAGGGGGACTGAAGCTTTCTTT.